These 17 T cell receptor beta chains originate from one sample sequenced in a study of T cell repertoires in cytomegalovirus infection. TCRdb re-analysed the reads in MiXCR, keeping a single row per CDR3 protein. The sample shows 700,000 to 900,000 distinct CDR3 sequences, roughly 28% of them seen only once. No antigens are known for them. The sample was cultured CD8+ T cells from PBMCs, taken from culture after CMV antigen stimulation. Every receptor here comes from a human donor in good health (CMV status not recorded). Some clones in this sample may be carry-over from other donors' samples.

The rearrangement joins TRBV4-1 to TRBJ2-1, with D unresolved. The CDR3 covers 13 residues. Per germline, CDR1 MGHRA and CDR2 YSYEKL. Trimming left V 8 bases short and J 0 bases short, with 8 bases between. The CDR3 spells CASARSSYNEQFF. CDR3 nucleotides: TGCGCCAGCGCCCGGAGCTCCTACAATGAGCAGTTCTTC.

The rearrangement links TRBV11-1 to TRBJ2-2, with no clear D. Looked up from germline, CDR1 is SGHAT and CDR2 is FQDESV (reference sequence). The CDR3 loop spans 15 amino acids. Trimming stripped 1 base from V and 3 bases from J, with 9 bases between. The CDR3 reads CASSLEVAYTGELFF. As DNA, the CDR3 is TGTGCCAGCAGCTTAGAAGTGGCGTACACCGGGGAGCTGTTTTTT. The full variable domain, its missing parts supplied by reference TRBV11-1 and TRBJ2-2, is EAEVAQSPRYKITEKSQAVAFWCDPISGHATLYWYRQILGQGPELLVQFQDESVVDDSQLPKDRFSAERLKGVDSTLKIQPAELGDSAMYLCASSLEVAYTGELFFGEGSRLTVL.

The rearrangement links TRBV12-3 or TRBV12-4 to TRBJ1-3; TRBD1 is a possible D gene (6 bases). V gave up 3 bases and J gave up 0 bases, with 21 bases separating them. CDR3 length: 19 amino acids. CDR3 nucleotides: TGTGCCAGCAGTTTTAAAATCGAACAGGGAGGTGGCTCTGGAAACACCATATATTTT. Encoded protein: CASSFKIEQGGGSGNTIYF.

The V and J genes are TRBV7-2 and TRBJ2-1; D not resolved. Trimming left V 1 base short and J 2 bases short, with 9 bases between. The germline V gene has CDR1 SGHTA and CDR2 FQGNSA. The CDR3 runs to 15 residues. The CDR3 nucleotides read TGTGCCAGCAGCTTAGAACCGGGTGCCTACAATGAGCAGTTCTTC. It is translated as CASSLEPGAYNEQFF.

This rearrangement joins TRBV6-6 to TRBJ2-7; D remains unclear. This CDR3 comprises 15 residues. The V gene's germline CDR1 is MNHNY and CDR2 SVGAGI (reference sequence). V was pared by 0 bases and J by 3 bases, with 12 bases between. The CDR3, as DNA: TGTGCCAGCAGTTACTCGGGTGGGCCCCTCTACGAGCAGTACTTC. Its translation: CASSYSGGPLYEQYF.

The chain couples TRBV4-2 to TRBJ2-1; 8 nucleotides line up with TRBD2. With V trimmed by 1 base and J by 5 bases, 10 bases remained unmatched. The CDR3 consists of 17 residues. The V gene's germline CDR1 is LGHNA and CDR2 YNFKEQ. Here the CDR3 DNA reads TGTGCCAGCAGCCAAGGCTTTAGCGGGGCGAAAGACAATGAGCAGTTCTTC. The encoded protein is CASSQGFSGAKDNEQFF.

Many counts were recorded for this clonotype. The junction shows a germline mismatch at one end, possibly a read error. V is TRBV12-3 or TRBV12-4 and J is TRBJ2-3; 13 bases align to TRBD2. The CDR3 sequence is 15 residues long. The CDR3, as DNA: TGTGCTAGCAGCCTACTAGCGGGGGGGCCAGATACGCAGTATTTT. Its protein product is CASSLLAGGPDTQYF.

This chain uses TRBV12-3 or TRBV12-4 with TRBJ2-6, with D possibly TRBD1 on 6 matching bases. CDR3 size: 16 residues. Between the trimmed V and J ends, which lost 3 bases and 0 bases, there was a span of 9 bases. CDR3 loop: CASSFRDISGANVLTF. The CDR3 DNA reads TGTGCCAGCAGTTTCCGGGACATCTCTGGGGCCAACGTCCTGACTTTC.

The table lists this clonotype with a few counts. The rearrangement joins TRBV4-1 to TRBJ1-2; TRBD1 aligns across 9 bases. CDR1 MGHRA and CDR2 YSYEKL come from the germline V gene. J gave up 2 bases and V 3 bases, and 4 bases lay outside the gene matches. This CDR3 region has 15 residues. The CDR3 sequence is CASSQGQGTNYGYTF. CDR3 bases: TGCGCCAGCAGCCAGGGACAGGGTACAAACTATGGCTACACCTTC.

There are many counts of this clonotype. The CDR3 nucleotides read TGTGCCACCTCTCACCCTTTAGACAGGACTGGAAACACCATATATTTT. Translated: CATSHPLDRTGNTIYF. The rearrangement uses TRBV7-6 and TRBJ1-3; possible D gene TRBD1, 6 bases. Deletions cut 10 bases from V and 2 bases from J, with 21 bases between. Germline-derived CDR1 and CDR2 are SGHVS and FNYEAQ. The CDR3 extends over 16 amino acids. Looking up the rest from reference TRBV7-6 and TRBJ1-3 gives the full variable domain: GAGVSQSPRYKVTKRGQDVALRCDPISGHVSLYWYRQALGQGPEFLTYFNYEAQQDKSGLPNDRFSAERPEGSISTLTIQRTEQRDSAMYRCATSHPLDRTGNTIYFGEGSWLTVV.

The chain recombines TRBV7-6 with TRBJ1-2; D remains ambiguous. Germline lookup yields CDR1 SGHVS and CDR2 FNYEAQ. V was cut by 2 bases and J by 8 bases, with 15 bases left in between. This CDR3 has 14 amino acids. The DNA for the CDR3 is TGTGCCAGCAGCTTATTGGCGGGTGAGGTCGGCTACACCTTC. This encodes CASSLLAGEVGYTF.

This clonotype was detected only a few times. V and J are TRBV19 and TRBJ2-7; D unclear. Between the trimmed V and J ends, which lost 5 bases and 6 bases, there was a span of 11 bases. Germline values: CDR1 LNHDA, CDR2 SQIVND (reference sequence). The CDR3 loop spans 12 amino acids. The CDR3 DNA sequence: TGTGCCAGTAGTGCTGGAAAGTTCGAGCAGTACTTC. It is translated as CASSAGKFEQYF.

This chain links TRBV2 with TRBJ2-7; D may correspond to TRBD1 or TRBD2 (5 bases each). Trimming took off 10 bases at V and 1 base at J, with 17 bases between the two ends. CDR1 and CDR2 from the germline V gene are SNHLY and FYNNEI. The length of the CDR3 is 14 residues. The CDR3: CAISAAGSSYEQYF. CDR3 DNA: TGTGCCATCTCTGCGGCAGGGAGTTCCTACGAGCAGTACTTC.

V gene TRBV29-1 combines with J gene TRBJ1-1; no definite D call. The germline CDR1 and CDR2 sequences are SQVTM and ANQGSEA. This CDR3 is 13 amino acids long. Trimming shortened V by 7 bases and J by 0 bases, and 12 bases separated the two germline ends. CDR3 protein: CSAELGMNTEAFF. The CDR3 DNA sequence: TGCAGCGCCGAGTTAGGGATGAACACTGAAGCTTTCTTT.

This clonotype was detected a few times. This chain joins TRBV6-5 and TRBJ2-3; the D is unclear. The CDR3 has 13 residues. V shed 1 base and J shed 1 base, with 3 bases lying between them. Germline CDR1 is MNHEY and CDR2 is SVGAGI. The CDR3 protein is CASSYFGTDTQYF. The CDR3 nucleotides are TGTGCCAGCAGTTACTTCGGCACAGATACGCAGTATTTT.

The genes are TRBV4-1 and TRBJ1-1; 7 bases line up with TRBD1. Germline trimming cut 3 bases from V and 1 base from J; bases unmatched to any gene: 5. The germline gives CDR1 MGHRA, CDR2 YSYEKL. The CDR3 is made up of 15 amino acids. CDR3 nucleotides: TGCGCCAGCAGCCAGTTACACAGGGGGAACACTGAAGCTTTCTTT. Its protein product is CASSQLHRGNTEAFF.

This clonotype occurred many times. V and J are TRBV7-9 and TRBJ1-1; D gene uncertain. The CDR3 is 12 amino acids. Trimming left V 5 bases short and J 1 base short, with 5 bases between. CDR1 and CDR2 (germline): SEHNR, FQNEAQ (reference sequence). CDR3 residues: CASSKQNTEAFF. The DNA for the CDR3 is TGTGCCAGCAGCAAACAGAACACTGAAGCTTTCTTT.